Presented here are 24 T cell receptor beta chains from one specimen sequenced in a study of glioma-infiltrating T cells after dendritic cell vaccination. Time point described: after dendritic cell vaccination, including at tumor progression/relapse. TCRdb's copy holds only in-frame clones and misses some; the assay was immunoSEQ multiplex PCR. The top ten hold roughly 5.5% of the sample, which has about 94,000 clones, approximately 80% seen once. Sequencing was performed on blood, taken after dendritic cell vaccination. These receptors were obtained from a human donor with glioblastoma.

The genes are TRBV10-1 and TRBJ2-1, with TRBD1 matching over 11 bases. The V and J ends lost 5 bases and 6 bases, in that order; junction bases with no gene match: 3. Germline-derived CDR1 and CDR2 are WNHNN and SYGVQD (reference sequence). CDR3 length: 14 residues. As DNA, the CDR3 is TGCGCCAGCAGTCCGGGACAGGGGGTCAATGAGCAGTTCTTC. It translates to CASSPGQGVNEQFF.

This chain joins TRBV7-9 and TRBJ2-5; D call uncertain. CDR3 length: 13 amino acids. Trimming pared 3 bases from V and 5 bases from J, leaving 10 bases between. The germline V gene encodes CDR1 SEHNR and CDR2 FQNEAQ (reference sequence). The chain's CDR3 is CASSFSSSETQYF. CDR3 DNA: TGTGCCAGCAGCTTCTCCAGTTCGGAGACCCAGTACTTC.

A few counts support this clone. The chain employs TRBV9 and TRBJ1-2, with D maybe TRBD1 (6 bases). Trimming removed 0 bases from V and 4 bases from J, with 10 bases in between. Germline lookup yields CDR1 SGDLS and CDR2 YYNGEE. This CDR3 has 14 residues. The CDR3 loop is CASSVEGVPYGYTF. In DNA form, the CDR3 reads TGTGCCAGCAGCGTAGAGGGGGTTCCCTATGGCTACACCTTC. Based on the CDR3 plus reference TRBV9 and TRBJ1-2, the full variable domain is DSGVTQTPKHLITATGQRVTLRCSPRSGDLSVYWYQQSLDQGLQFLIQYYNGEERAKGNILERFSAQQFPDLHSELNLSSLELGDSALYFCASSVEGVPYGYTFGSGTRLTVV.

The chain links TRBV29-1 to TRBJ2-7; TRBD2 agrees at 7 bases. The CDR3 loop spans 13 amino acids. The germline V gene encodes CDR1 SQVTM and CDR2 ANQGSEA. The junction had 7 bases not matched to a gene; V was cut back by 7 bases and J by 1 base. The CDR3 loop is CSARAGVSYEQYF. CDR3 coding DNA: TGCAGCGCCCGGGCGGGGGTGTCCTACGAGCAGTACTTC.

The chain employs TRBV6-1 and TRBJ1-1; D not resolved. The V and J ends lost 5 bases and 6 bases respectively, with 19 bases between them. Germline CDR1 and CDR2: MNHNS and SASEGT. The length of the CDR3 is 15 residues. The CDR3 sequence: CASSLTGSLSAEAFF. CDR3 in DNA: TGTGCCAGCAGTTTGACGGGTTCGCTAAGTGCTGAAGCTTTCTTT.

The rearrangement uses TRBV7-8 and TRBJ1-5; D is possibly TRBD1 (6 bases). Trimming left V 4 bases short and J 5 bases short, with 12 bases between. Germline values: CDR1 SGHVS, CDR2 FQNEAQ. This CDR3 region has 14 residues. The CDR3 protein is CASSSDGGYQPQHF. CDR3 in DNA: TGTGCCAGCAGCTCTGATGGGGGCTATCAGCCCCAGCATTTT.

The CDR3 DNA reads TGTGCCAGCAGCGTAGGGGGACAGGGAGCTTATGAGCAGTTCTTC. Its protein product is CASSVGGQGAYEQFF. The chain links TRBV9 to TRBJ2-1; 9 bases agree with TRBD1. The CDR3 spans 15 residues. Germline assignment: CDR1 SGDLS and CDR2 YYNGEE. V trimming: 0 bases; J trimming: 8 bases; junction bases outside the gene matches: 6.

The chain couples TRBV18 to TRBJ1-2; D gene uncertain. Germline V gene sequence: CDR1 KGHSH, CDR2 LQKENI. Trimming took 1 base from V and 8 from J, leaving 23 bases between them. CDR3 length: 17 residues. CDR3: CASSPRQGIAGGRGYTF. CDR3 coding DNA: TGTGCCAGCTCACCACGGCAAGGGATCGCGGGAGGCCGGGGCTACACCTTC.

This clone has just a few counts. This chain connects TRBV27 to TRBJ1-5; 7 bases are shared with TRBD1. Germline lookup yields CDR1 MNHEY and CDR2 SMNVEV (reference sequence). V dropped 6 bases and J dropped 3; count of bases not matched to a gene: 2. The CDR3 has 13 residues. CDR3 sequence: CASRGQINQPQHF. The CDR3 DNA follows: TGTGCCAGCAGGGGACAGATCAATCAGCCCCAGCATTTT.

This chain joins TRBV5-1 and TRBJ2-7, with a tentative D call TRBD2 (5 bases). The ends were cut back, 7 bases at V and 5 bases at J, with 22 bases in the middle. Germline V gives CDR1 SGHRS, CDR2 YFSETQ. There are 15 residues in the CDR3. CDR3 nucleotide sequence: TGCGCCAGCGGCCCCCGGGGAACTCCCGGCGACGAGCAGTACTTC. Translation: CASGPRGTPGDEQYF.

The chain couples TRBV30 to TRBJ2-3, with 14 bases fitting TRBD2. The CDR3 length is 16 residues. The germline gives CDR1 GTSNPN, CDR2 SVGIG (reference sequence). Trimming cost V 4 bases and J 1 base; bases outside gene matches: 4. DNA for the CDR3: TGTGCCTGGAACGGACTAGCGGGGGGCCGCACAGATACGCAGTATTTT. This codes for CAWNGLAGGRTDTQYF.

CDR3 coding DNA: TGCGCCAGCAGCTGGGGCCTCGGGAGGGCCCCTCCCGGGGAGCTGTTTTTT. It codes for CASSWGLGRAPPGELFF. The chain couples TRBV5-1 to TRBJ2-2, with 8 positions matching TRBD2. After removal of 3 bases from V and 6 bases from J, the junction contained 13 bases not matched to a gene. CDR3 length equals 17 residues. CDR1 and CDR2 from the germline V gene are SGHRS and YFSETQ.

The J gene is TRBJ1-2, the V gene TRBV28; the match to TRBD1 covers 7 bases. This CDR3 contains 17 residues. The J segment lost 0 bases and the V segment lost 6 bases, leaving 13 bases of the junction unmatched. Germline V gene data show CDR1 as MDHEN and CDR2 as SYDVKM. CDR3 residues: CASREDTGDFSNYGYTF. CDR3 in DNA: TGTGCCAGCAGGGAGGACACAGGGGACTTTTCTAACTATGGCTACACCTTC.

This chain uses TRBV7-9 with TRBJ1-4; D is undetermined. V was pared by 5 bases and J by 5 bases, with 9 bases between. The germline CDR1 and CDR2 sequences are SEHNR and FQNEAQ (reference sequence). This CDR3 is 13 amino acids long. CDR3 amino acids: CASSPRENEKLFF. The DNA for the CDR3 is TGTGCCAGCAGCCCCCGGGAAAATGAAAAACTGTTTTTT.

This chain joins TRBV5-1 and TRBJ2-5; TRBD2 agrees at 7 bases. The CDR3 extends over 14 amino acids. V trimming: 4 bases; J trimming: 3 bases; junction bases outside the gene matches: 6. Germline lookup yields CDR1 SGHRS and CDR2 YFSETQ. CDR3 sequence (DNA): TGCGCCAGCAGCCTCGGGGGACTAAAAGAGACCCAGTACTTC. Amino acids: CASSLGGLKETQYF.

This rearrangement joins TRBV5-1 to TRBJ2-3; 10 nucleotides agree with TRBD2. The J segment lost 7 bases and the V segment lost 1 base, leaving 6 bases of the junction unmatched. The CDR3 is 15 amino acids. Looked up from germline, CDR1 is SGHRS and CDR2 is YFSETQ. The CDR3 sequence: CASSLTSGNIHTQYF. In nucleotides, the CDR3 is TGCGCCAGCAGCTTGACTAGCGGGAACATACATACGCAGTATTTT.

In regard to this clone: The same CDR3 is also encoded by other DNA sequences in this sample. CDR3 amino acids: CSVEGTGEGGYTF. The CDR3 DNA is TGCAGCGTTGAAGGAACAGGGGAAGGTGGCTACACCTTC. The chain employs TRBV29-1 and TRBJ1-2; 7 nucleotides align to TRBD1. CDR1 is SQVTM, CDR2 ANQGSEA, per germline. Germline trimming cut 1 base from V and 7 bases from J; bases unmatched to any gene: 6. The CDR3 has 13 residues. The variable domain in full, completed from reference TRBV29-1 and TRBJ1-2, reads SAVISQKPSRDICQRGTSLTIQCQVDSQVTMMFWYRQQPGQSLTLIATANQGSEATYESGFVIDKFPISRPNLTFSTLTVSNMSPEDSSIYLCSVEGTGEGGYTFGSGTRLTVV.

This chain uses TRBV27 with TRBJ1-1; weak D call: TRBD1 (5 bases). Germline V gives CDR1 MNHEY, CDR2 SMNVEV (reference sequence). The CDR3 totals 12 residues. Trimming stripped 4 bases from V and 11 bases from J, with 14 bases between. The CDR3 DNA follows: TGTGCCAGCAGTTCCGACAGCAGAGAGGCTTTCTTT. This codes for CASSSDSREAFF.

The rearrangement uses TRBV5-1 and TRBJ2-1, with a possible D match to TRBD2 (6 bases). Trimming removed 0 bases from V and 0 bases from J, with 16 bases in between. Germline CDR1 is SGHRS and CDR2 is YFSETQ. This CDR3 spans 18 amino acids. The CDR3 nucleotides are TGCGCCAGCAGCTTGGGGGGACTCCTTAGAAGCTCCTACAATGAGCAGTTCTTC. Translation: CASSLGGLLRSSYNEQFF.

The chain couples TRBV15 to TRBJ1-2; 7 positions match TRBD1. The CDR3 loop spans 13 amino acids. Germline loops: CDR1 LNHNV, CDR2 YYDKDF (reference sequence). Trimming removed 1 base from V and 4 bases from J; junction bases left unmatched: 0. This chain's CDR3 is CATSRAGGYGYTF. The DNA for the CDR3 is TGTGCCACCAGCAGAGCAGGGGGCTATGGCTACACCTTC.

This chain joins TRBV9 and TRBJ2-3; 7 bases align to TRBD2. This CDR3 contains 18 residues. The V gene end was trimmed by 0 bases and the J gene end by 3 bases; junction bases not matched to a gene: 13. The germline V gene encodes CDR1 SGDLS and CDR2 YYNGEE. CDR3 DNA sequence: TGTGCCAGCAGCGTAGGCCCCAAGGCGGGGGAGTGGACAGATACGCAGTATTTT. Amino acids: CASSVGPKAGEWTDTQYF.

CDR3 nucleotides: TGTGCCAGCAGCTCAATAGGACAGGGAAGGGGCGATGGCTACACCTTC. Translation gives CASSSIGQGRGDGYTF. V gene TRBV7-2 combines with J gene TRBJ1-2; 8 nucleotides line up with TRBD1. With 4 bases clipped from V and 6 bases from J, the junction kept 13 bases outside the gene matches. The germline CDR1 and CDR2 sequences are SGHTA and FQGNSA. The CDR3 is 16 residues long.

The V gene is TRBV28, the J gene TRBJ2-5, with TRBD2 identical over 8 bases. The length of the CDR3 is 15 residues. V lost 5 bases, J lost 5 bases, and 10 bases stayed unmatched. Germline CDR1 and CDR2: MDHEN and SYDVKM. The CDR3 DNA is TGTGCCAGCAGTCCGCACAGCGGGAGTCTGGAGACCCAGTACTTC. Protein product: CASSPHSGSLETQYF. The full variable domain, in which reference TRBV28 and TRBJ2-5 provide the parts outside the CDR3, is DVKVTQSSRYLVKRTGEKVFLECVQDMDHENMFWYRQDPGLGLRLIYFSYDVKMKEKGDIPEGYSVSREKKERFSLILESASTNQTSMYLCASSPHSGSLETQYFGPGTRLLVL.

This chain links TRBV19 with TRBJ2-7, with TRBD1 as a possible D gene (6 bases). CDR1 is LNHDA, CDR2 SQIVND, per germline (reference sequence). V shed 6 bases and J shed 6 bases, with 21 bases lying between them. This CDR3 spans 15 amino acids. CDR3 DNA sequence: TGTGCCAGTAGGAGAGGTGCCCACTTAGGGGGCGAGCAGTACTTC. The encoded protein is CASRRGAHLGGEQYF.